This T cell receptor (beta chain) was recorded in a study of immune cell composition in non-small cell lung cancer. Whole-study results and caveats: Smoking pack-years did not significantly correlate with tumour TCR-beta clonality. Approximately 73% of squamous and roughly 34% of adenocarcinoma cases had tumour-associated clones >0.5%.

Germline CDR1 reads SGHNT; CDR2 reads YYREEE (reference sequence). This CDR3 has 15 residues. Trimming took 0 bases from V and 0 from J, leaving 7 bases between them. A note on this clone: What it binds is unknown.

Normal lung was taken at the farthest possible site, at least 3 cm from tumour. Template was genomic DNA from frozen, unsorted single-cell suspensions. The data were produced by immunoSEQ multiplex PCR, yet TCRdb's version contains in-frame clones alone and is incomplete. Of approximately 4,900 clones in the sample, 55% to 75% are singletons; the top ten hold 11% to 15%. Material: non-adjacent lung tissue. The V call is TRBV5-4, the J call TRBJ1-3, with no clear D. This TCR was recovered from a human donor with non-small cell lung cancer. CDR3 loop: CASSLDSGSGNTIYF. The CDR3 DNA reads as TGTGCCAGCAGCTTGGACAGCGGCTCTGGAAACACCATATATTTT.